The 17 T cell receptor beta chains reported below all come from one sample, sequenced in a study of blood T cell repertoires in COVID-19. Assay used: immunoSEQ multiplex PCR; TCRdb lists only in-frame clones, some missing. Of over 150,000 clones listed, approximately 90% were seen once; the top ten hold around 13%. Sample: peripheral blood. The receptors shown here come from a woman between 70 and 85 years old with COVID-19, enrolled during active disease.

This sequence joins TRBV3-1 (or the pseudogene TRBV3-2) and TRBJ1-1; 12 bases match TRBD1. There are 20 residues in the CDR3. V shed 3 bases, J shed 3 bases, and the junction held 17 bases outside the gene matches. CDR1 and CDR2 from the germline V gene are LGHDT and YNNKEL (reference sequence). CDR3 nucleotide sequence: TGTGCCAGCAGCCATACCGGGACAGGGGGCTCTCGAAGGGTGTACACTGAAGCTTTCTTT. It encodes CASSHTGTGGSRRVYTEAFF.

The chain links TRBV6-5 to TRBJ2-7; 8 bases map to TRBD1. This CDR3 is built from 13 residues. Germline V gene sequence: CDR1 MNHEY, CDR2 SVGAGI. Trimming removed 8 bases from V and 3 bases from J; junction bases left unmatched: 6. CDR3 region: CASELTGGYEQYF. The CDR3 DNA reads TGTGCCAGCGAGCTCACAGGGGGCTACGAGCAGTACTTC.

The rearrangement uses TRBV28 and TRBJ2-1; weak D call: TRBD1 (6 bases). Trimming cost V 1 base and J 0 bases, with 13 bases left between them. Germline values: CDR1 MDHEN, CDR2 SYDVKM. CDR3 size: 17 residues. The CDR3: CASSLSMDSLSYNEQFF. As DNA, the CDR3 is TGTGCCAGCAGTTTATCTATGGACAGCCTCTCCTACAATGAGCAGTTCTTC.

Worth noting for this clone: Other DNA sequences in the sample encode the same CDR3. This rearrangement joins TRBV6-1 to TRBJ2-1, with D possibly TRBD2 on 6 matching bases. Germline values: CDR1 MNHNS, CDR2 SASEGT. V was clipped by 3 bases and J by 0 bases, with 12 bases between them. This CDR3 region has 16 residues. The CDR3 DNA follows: TGTGCCAGCAGTGAGCTAGCGCCAAGCTCCTACAATGAGCAGTTCTTC. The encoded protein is CASSELAPSSYNEQFF.

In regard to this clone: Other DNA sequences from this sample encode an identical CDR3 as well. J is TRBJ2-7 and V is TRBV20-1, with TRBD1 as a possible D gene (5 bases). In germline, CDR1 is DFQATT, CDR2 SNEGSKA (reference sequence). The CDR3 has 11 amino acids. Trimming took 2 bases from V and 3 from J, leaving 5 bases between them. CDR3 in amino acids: CSARQGYEQYF. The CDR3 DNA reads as TGCAGTGCTAGACAGGGCTACGAGCAGTACTTC.

CDR3: CASSMGLAGGYEQYF. DNA of the CDR3: TGTGCCAGTAGTATGGGACTAGCGGGTGGCTACGAGCAGTACTTC. The chain employs TRBV19 and TRBJ2-7, with 12 nucleotides matching TRBD2. The V segment lost 3 bases and the J segment 3 bases; nucleotides outside the gene matches: 3. The CDR3 sequence is 15 residues long. Germline CDR1 reads LNHDA; CDR2 reads SQIVND (reference sequence).

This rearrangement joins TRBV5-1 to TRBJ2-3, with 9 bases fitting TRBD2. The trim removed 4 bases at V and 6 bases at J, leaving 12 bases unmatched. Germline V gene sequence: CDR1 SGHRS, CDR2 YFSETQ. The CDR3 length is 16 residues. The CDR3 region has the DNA TGCGCCAGCAGCCTACTTGAGCGGGAGGCCGGGGATACGCAGTATTTT. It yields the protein CASSLLEREAGDTQYF.

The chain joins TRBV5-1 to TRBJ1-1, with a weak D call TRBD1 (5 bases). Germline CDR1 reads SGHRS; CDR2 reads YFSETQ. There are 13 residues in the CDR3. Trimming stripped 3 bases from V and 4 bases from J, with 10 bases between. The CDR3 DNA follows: TGCGCCAGCAGCTCAGGGATGGGCACTGAAGCTTTCTTT. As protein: CASSSGMGTEAFF.

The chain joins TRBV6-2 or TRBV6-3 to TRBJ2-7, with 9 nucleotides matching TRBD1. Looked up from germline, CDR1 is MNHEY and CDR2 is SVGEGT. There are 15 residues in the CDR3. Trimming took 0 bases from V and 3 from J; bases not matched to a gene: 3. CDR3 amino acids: CASSYSGQGRYEQYF. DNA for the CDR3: TGTGCCAGCAGTTACTCGGGACAGGGACGCTACGAGCAGTACTTC.

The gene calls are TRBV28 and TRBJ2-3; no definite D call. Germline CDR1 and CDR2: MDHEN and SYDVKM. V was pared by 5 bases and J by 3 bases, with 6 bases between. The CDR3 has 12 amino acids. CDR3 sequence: CASSLSTDTQYF. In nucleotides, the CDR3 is TGTGCCAGCAGTCTATCTACAGATACGCAGTATTTT. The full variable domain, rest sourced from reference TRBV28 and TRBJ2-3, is DVKVTQSSRYLVKRTGEKVFLECVQDMDHENMFWYRQDPGLGLRLIYFSYDVKMKEKGDIPEGYSVSREKKERFSLILESASTNQTSMYLCASSLSTDTQYFGPGTRLTVL.

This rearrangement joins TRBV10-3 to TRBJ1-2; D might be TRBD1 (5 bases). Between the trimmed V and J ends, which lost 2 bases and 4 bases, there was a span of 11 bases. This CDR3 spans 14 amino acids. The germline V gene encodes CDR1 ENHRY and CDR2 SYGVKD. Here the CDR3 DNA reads TGTGCCATCAGTGAGGTCCAGGGCTCCTATGGCTACACCTTC. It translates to CAISEVQGSYGYTF.

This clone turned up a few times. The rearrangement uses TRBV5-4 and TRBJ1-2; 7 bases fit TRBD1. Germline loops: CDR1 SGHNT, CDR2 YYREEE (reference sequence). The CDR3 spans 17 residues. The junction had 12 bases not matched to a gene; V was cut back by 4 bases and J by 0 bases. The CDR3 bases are TGTGCCAGCAGCCGTAGCAGGGGGAGTCAGACTAACTATGGCTACACCTTC. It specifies CASSRSRGSQTNYGYTF. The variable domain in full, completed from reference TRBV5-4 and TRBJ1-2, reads ETGVTQSPTHLIKTRGQQVTLRCSSQSGHNTVSWYQQALGQGPQFIFQYYREEENGRGNFPPRFSGLQFPNYSSELNVNALELDDSALYLCASSRSRGSQTNYGYTFGSGTRLTVV.

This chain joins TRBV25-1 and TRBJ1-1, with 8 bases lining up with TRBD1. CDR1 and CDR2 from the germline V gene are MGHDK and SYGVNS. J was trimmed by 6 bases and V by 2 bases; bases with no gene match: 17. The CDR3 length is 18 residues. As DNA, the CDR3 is TGTGCCAGCAGTGAAACGTGGCAGGGGGCGCACGGATCCGCTGAAGCTTTCTTT. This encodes CASSETWQGAHGSAEAFF.

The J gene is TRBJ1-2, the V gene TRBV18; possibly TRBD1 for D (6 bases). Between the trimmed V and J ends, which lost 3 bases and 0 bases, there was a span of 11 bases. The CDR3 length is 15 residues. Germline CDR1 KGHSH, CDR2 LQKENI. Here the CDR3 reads CASSPQGGSNYGYTF. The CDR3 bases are TGTGCCAGCTCACCCCAAGGGGGATCTAACTATGGCTACACCTTC.

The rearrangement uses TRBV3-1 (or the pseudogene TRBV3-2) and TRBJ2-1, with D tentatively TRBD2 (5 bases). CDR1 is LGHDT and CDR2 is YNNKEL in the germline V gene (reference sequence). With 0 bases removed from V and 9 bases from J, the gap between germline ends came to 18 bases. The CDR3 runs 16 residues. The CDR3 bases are TGTGCCAGCAGCCAAGAGAGGGTAGCAACAGCGGTTGAGCAGTTCTTC. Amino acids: CASSQERVATAVEQFF.

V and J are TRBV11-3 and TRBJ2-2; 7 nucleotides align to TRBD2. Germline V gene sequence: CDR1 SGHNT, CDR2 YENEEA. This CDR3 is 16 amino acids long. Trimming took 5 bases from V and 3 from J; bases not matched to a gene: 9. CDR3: CASSPPTSRYTGELFF. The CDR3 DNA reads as TGTGCCAGCAGCCCACCGACTAGCAGATACACCGGGGAGCTGTTTTTT. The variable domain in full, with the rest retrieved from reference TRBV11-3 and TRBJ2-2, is EAGVVQSPRYKIIEKKQPVAFWCNPISGHNTLYWYLQNLGQGPELLIRYENEEAVDDSQLPKDRFSAERLKGVDSTLKIQPAELGDSAVYLCASSPPTSRYTGELFFGEGSRLTVL.

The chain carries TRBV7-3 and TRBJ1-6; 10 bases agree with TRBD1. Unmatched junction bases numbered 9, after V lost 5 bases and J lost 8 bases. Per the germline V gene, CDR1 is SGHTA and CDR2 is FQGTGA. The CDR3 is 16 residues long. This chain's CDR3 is CASSLYPGQGDSPLHF. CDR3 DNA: TGTGCCAGCAGCCTCTACCCTGGACAGGGGGATTCACCCCTCCACTTT.